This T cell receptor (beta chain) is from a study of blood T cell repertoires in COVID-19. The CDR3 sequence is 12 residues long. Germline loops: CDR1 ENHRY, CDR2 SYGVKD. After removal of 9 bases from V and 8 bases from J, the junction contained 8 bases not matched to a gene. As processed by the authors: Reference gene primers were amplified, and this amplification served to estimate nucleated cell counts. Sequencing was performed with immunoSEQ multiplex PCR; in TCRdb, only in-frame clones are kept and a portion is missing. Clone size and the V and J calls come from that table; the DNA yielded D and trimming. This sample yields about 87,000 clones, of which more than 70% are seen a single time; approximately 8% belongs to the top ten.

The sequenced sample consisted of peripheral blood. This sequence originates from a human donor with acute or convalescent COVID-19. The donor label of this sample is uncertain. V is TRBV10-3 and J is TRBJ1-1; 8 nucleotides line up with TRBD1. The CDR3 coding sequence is TGTGCCATAGCGACAGGGGTAACCGAAGCTTTCTTT. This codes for CAIATGVTEAFF.